This note documents a single T cell receptor (beta chain) sequence. Its specificity is not known. The sample is drawn from a study of T cell responses to AZD1222 COVID-19 vaccine. Points from the study as a whole: Spike as a whole was targeted by vaccine-associated CD4 TCRs, dominant at 160-218 and 743-854. Possibly, clonal diversity was underestimated; donors were largely white British and included more females.

Measured with immunoSEQ multiplex PCR; TCRdb has only the in-frame clones, and not every one. This table holds about 92,000 clones, 70% to 90% found once. The V end was cut by 1 base, the J end by 10 bases, with 8 bases between. Germline CDR1 is SEHNR and CDR2 is FQNEAQ (reference sequence). This CDR3 is 12 amino acids long. The sample here was peripheral blood, taken on day 0 of AZD1222 vaccination. This TCR was recovered from an adult in good health. This chain joins TRBV7-9 and TRBJ2-1; a possible D gene is TRBD2 (5 bases). CDR3 coding DNA: TGTGCCAGCAGCTTAGACGGCGGGGAGCAGTTCTTC. Amino acid sequence: CASSLDGGEQFF.